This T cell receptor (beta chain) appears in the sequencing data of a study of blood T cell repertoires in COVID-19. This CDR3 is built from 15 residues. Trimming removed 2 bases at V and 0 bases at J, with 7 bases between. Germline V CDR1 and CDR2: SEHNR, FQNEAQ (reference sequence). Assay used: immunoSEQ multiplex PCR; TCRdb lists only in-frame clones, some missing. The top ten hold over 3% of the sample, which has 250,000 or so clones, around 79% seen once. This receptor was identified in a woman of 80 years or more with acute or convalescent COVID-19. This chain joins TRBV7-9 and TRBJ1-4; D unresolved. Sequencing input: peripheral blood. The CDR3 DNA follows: TGTGCCAGCAGCTTACTGGCTTCAACTAATGAAAAACTGTTTTTT. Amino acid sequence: CASSLLASTNEKLFF.